This TCR beta chain was profiled in a study of cytomegalovirus exposure and HLA in healthy donors. Overall study: Among the approximately 400 genotyped donors, approximately 80% were placed in the Caucasian-associated ancestry cluster. Study findings and constraints: There were reportedly fewer N-insertions in an Asian-associated ancestry cluster than the roughly 700-donor mean, in a later analysis. Sequencing likely caused a cluster of highly shared sequence variants. Researchers reported that three CMV-associated chains were confirmed in vitro as CMV antigen-specific.

A remark on this clone: Its antigen is not known.

The germline V and J ends were trimmed by 5 bases and 7 bases, with 17 bases remaining between them. This CDR3 region has 14 residues. Germline V gene sequence: CDR1 LNHDA, CDR2 SQIVND (reference sequence). The PCR had 60 Vbeta and 13 Jbeta primers. TCRdb's copy holds only in-frame clones and misses some; the assay was immunoSEQ multiplex PCR. The table includes around 80,000 clones, about 79% detected once. The chain has TRBV19 and TRBJ1-2; D unclear. The receptor was derived from a man aged 40-50 years in good health and CMV-seronegative. Sample: PBMCs. CDR3 amino acids: CASSLGITASGYTF. CDR3 in DNA: TGTGCCAGTAGTCTGGGCATAACGGCGAGTGGCTACACCTTC. The entire variable domain, with the rest obtained from reference TRBV19 and TRBJ1-2, is as follows: DGGITQSPKYLFRKEGQNVTLSCEQNLNHDAMYWYRQDPGQGLRLIYYSQIVNDFQKGDIAEGYSVSREKKESFPLTVTSAQKNPTAFYLCASSLGITASGYTFGSGTRLTVV.